This TCR beta chain is drawn from a study of TIL therapy for anti-PD-1-resistant metastatic lung cancer. Sequencing used immunoSEQ v3. Assay: immunoSEQ multiplex PCR; the TCRdb copy retains only in-frame clones and omits some. The data hold 36,000 or so clones, with around four fifths observed a single time. As for time point: pre-treatment sample, taken before nivolumab and TIL therapy. Here the sequenced sample was blood, taken at baseline. The sequence was obtained from a person aged 25-80 years with non-small cell lung cancer.

The CDR3 nucleotides are TGTGCCAGAAGCTTGGGCAGGCCTTATAGCAATCAGCCCCAGCATTTT. It specifies CARSLGRPYSNQPQHF. This chain uses TRBV5-3 with TRBJ1-5; no firm D call. TRBV5-3 is an ORF, with its function uncertain. Deletions cut 0 bases from V and 0 bases from J, with 10 bases between. The CDR3 extends over 16 amino acids.